The 24 T cell receptor beta chains listed next were all sequenced from one sample in a study of T cells in Graves' hyperthyroidism and ophthalmopathy. TCR beta CDR3 regions were amplified from RNA transcripts. Researchers ran a first-round RT-PCR on the TCR CDR3 using the HTBI primer set. TCRdb re-called the multiplex PCR reads through MiXCR, storing one row per CDR3 protein. The sample yields 600,000 to 700,000 distinct CDR3 sequences, under 15% seen once. The source material was blood. All receptors derive from a woman aged 40-49 years with Graves' ophthalmopathy.

J is TRBJ2-2 and V is TRBV6-2 or TRBV6-3; no definite D call. Trimming removed 2 bases from V and 3 bases from J, with 7 bases in between. This CDR3 contains 14 residues. From germline, CDR1 is MNHEY and CDR2 SVGEGT. The CDR3 sequence is CASSYALDTGELFF. The CDR3 DNA is TGTGCCAGCAGTTACGCTCTCGACACCGGGGAGCTGTTTTTT.

This clonotype occurred a few times. This may come from a read error, since a much larger clone is one base off. This chain joins TRBV29-1 and TRBJ1-1; D is ambiguous. The CDR3 is 12 residues long. V lost 5 bases, J lost 3 bases, and 10 bases lay in between. Germline V gives CDR1 SQVTM, CDR2 ANQGSEA. In nucleotides, the CDR3 is TGCAGCGTTCGGACTGGTGACACTGAAGCTTTCTTT. Translated, it gives CSVRTGDTEAFF.

The rearrangement uses TRBV13 and TRBJ2-7, with D maybe TRBD1 (6 bases). The CDR3 runs to 15 residues. In germline, CDR1 is PRHDT, CDR2 FYEKMQ (reference sequence). V was clipped by 5 bases and J by 1 base, with 15 bases between them. This chain's CDR3 is CASSERDTMSYEQYF. The CDR3 nucleotides read TGTGCCAGCAGCGAACGGGACACCATGTCCTACGAGCAGTACTTC.

This clonotype was seen more than once but under ten times. V is TRBV11-1 and J is TRBJ2-5, with D perhaps matching TRBD2 (5 bases). This CDR3 is built from 14 residues. Germline CDR1 and CDR2: SGHAT and FQDESV (reference sequence). Trimming stripped 0 bases from V and 5 bases from J, with 10 bases between. The CDR3 DNA follows: TGTGCCAGCAGCTTAGCCTGGGAGTTTGAGACCCAGTACTTC. This encodes CASSLAWEFETQYF.

V is TRBV11-1 and J is TRBJ2-2; perhaps TRBD2 as D (6 bases). There are 16 residues in the CDR3. Trimming left V 5 bases short and J 2 bases short, with 15 bases between. Germline CDR1 and CDR2: SGHAT and FQDESV (reference sequence). The DNA for the CDR3 is TGTGCCAGCAGCCAAGCCGGGACTCTAAACACCGGGGAGCTGTTTTTT. Residues: CASSQAGTLNTGELFF.

This clonotype was counted at least ten times. The V and J genes are TRBV6-1 and TRBJ2-7; D may be TRBD2 (6 bases). The V gene's germline CDR1 is MNHNS and CDR2 SASEGT. V lost 7 bases to trimming and J lost 6 bases, with 22 bases between them. The CDR3 loop spans 15 amino acids. The DNA for the CDR3 is TGTGCCAGCAACCCCCGCCTGGGACTCCTCACCGAGCAGTACTTC. This encodes CASNPRLGLLTEQYF.

The CDR3 DNA is TGTGCCAGCAGAGTTTGGACTAGCGGCACCGGGGAGCTGTTTTTT. Translating gives CASRVWTSGTGELFF. The chain combines TRBV4-2 with TRBJ2-2; 10 bases match TRBD2. This CDR3 contains 15 residues. The V segment lost 6 bases and the J segment 4 bases; nucleotides outside the gene matches: 5. CDR1 and CDR2 from the germline V gene are LGHNA and YNFKEQ.

Many counts were recorded for this clonotype. J is TRBJ1-1 and V is TRBV11-2; 7 nucleotides line up with TRBD1. The CDR3 sequence is 13 residues long. The J segment lost 8 bases and the V segment lost 5 bases, leaving 8 bases of the junction unmatched. Per the germline V gene, CDR1 is SGHAT and CDR2 is FQNNGV. The CDR3 reads CASSVRQGLEAFF. Written as DNA, the CDR3 is TGTGCCAGCAGCGTCCGACAGGGCCTGGAAGCTTTCTTT.

This clonotype has at least ten counts. The chain couples TRBV15 to TRBJ1-1; D not certain. The CDR3 consists of 15 residues. V lost 0 bases, J lost 0 bases, and 8 bases lay in between. CDR1 and CDR2 from the germline V gene are LNHNV and YYDKDF (reference sequence). CDR3 loop: CATSRDRTVNTEAFF. The CDR3 DNA is TGTGCCACCAGCAGAGACCGCACAGTGAACACTGAAGCTTTCTTT.

The chain uses TRBV30 and TRBJ1-1; no definite D call. V lost 3 bases, J lost 7 bases, and 18 bases lay in between. Germline values: CDR1 GTSNPN, CDR2 SVGIG (reference sequence). This CDR3 is built from 14 residues. CDR3 region: CAWRSTGSWGEAFF. CDR3 nucleotide sequence: TGTGCCTGGAGATCGACTGGGTCTTGGGGTGAAGCTTTCTTT.

In this sample, this clonotype turned up many times. The V and J genes are TRBV19 and TRBJ1-1, with D tentatively TRBD1 (6 bases). The CDR3 loop spans 13 amino acids. CDR1 and CDR2 from the germline V gene are LNHDA and SQIVND (reference sequence). V gave up 3 bases and J gave up 5 bases, with 10 bases separating them. Here the CDR3 DNA reads TGTGCCAGTAGTATGGCAGGGGCAACTGAAGCTTTCTTT. As protein: CASSMAGATEAFF.

The sample holds many counts of this clonotype. The chain combines TRBV2 with TRBJ2-5; 7 bases line up with TRBD1. J gave up 7 bases and V 4 bases, and 6 bases lay outside the gene matches. CDR3 size: 13 residues. Per the germline V gene, CDR1 is SNHLY and CDR2 is FYNNEI. In nucleotides, the CDR3 is TGTGCCAGCAGTGGGGGACAGAGGGGGACCCAGTACTTC. Translated: CASSGGQRGTQYF.

The chain employs TRBV7-9 and TRBJ1-3; D not certain. The CDR3 spans 11 residues. Trimming took off 6 bases at V and 7 bases at J, with 7 bases between the two ends. Germline V gene sequence: CDR1 SEHNR, CDR2 FQNEAQ (reference sequence). The CDR3 is CASRLGNTIYF. The CDR3 coding sequence is TGTGCCAGCAGGCTAGGGAACACCATATATTTT.

Remarks on this clonotype: Likely a read error: the CDR3 ends without its conserved phenylalanine or tryptophan. The chain has TRBV29-1 and TRBJ2-7; 11 bases map to TRBD2. The junction had 1 base not matched to a gene; V was cut back by 3 bases and J by 3 bases. This CDR3 has 13 amino acids. Looked up from germline, CDR1 is SQVTM and CDR2 is ANQGSEA. CDR3 DNA sequence: TGCAGCGTTGATGGGACTAGCGGCTACGAGCAGTACTCC. It specifies CSVDGTSGYEQYS.

The gene calls are TRBV4-1 and TRBJ1-1; 8 bases line up with TRBD1. V lost 2 bases and J lost 6; bases outside the gene matches: 5. CDR3 size: 14 residues. Germline V lookup: CDR1 MGHRA, CDR2 YSYEKL. The CDR3 is CASSQRGQGPEAFF. Written as DNA, the CDR3 is TGCGCCAGCAGCCAACGAGGACAGGGACCTGAAGCTTTCTTT.

This clonotype was observed at least ten times. The chain employs TRBV24-1 and TRBJ1-1; D is ambiguous. V was clipped by 5 bases and J by 1 base, with 4 bases between them. CDR1 and CDR2 (germline): KGHDR, SFDVKD. This CDR3 contains 12 residues. CDR3 region: CATSAGNTEAFF. For the CDR3, the DNA is TGTGCCACCAGTGCGGGGAACACTGAAGCTTTCTTT.

This clonotype has at least ten counts. The chain recombines TRBV12-3 or TRBV12-4 with TRBJ2-1; D is perhaps TRBD1 (6 bases). The V end was cut by 5 bases, the J end by 9 bases, with 20 bases between. The CDR3 loop spans 15 amino acids. This CDR3 reads CASSTGFSSTFEQFF. CDR3 bases: TGTGCCAGCAGTACAGGGTTCTCGTCAACATTTGAGCAGTTCTTC.

The table lists this clonotype with many counts. The chain combines TRBV4-3 with TRBJ2-2; D not certain. CDR1 is LGHNA and CDR2 is YSLEER in the germline V gene. The CDR3 extends over 14 amino acids. The V end was cut by 0 bases, the J end by 0 bases, with 2 bases between. In nucleotides, the CDR3 is TGCGCCAGCAGCCAAGACACGAACACCGGGGAGCTGTTTTTT. This translates into CASSQDTNTGELFF.

The chain combines TRBV12-3 or TRBV12-4 with TRBJ1-1, with TRBD1 identical over 9 bases. V was clipped by 2 bases and J by 0 bases; unmatched bases: 1. This CDR3 has 15 amino acids. This chain's CDR3 is CASSLNRGLNTEAFF. CDR3 DNA sequence: TGTGCCAGCAGTTTAAACAGGGGGCTGAACACTGAAGCTTTCTTT.

This clonotype showed up just a few times. The chain employs TRBV5-1 and TRBJ2-2; tentatively, D is TRBD2 (5 bases). CDR3 size: 12 residues. Germline CDR1 reads SGHRS; CDR2 reads YFSETQ. Trimming shortened V by 2 bases and J by 9 bases, and 8 bases separated the two germline ends. The CDR3, as DNA: TGCGCCAGCAGCTTCGGGGAACGGGAGCTGTTTTTT. Its translation: CASSFGERELFF.

This clonotype was picked up many times. V usage is TRBV15 and J usage is TRBJ2-5; D is uncertain. Germline lookup yields CDR1 LNHNV and CDR2 YYDKDF (reference sequence). The CDR3 totals 13 residues. Trimming took 1 base from V and 2 from J, leaving 5 bases between them. Here the CDR3 reads CATSRVNQETQYF. The DNA for the CDR3 is TGTGCCACCAGCAGAGTCAATCAAGAGACCCAGTACTTC.

The rearrangement joins TRBV9 to TRBJ2-7, with 10 bases fitting TRBD1. V was pared by 2 bases and J by 4 bases, with 6 bases of the junction left unmatched. The CDR3 covers 15 residues. The germline gives CDR1 SGDLS, CDR2 YYNGEE. The CDR3 nucleotides read TGTGCCAGCAGCGTTTCGGGACAGGGGCTGTACGAGCAGTACTTC. Amino acids: CASSVSGQGLYEQYF.

This clonotype has more than one count but fewer than ten. This sequence joins TRBV30 and TRBJ2-7, with unresolved D. Germline CDR1 reads GTSNPN; CDR2 reads SVGIG (reference sequence). The CDR3 loop spans 13 amino acids. V lost 3 bases and J 2 bases, leaving 11 bases between the germline ends. CDR3 sequence reads: CAWRGDKPYEQYF. The CDR3 DNA sequence: TGTGCCTGGAGAGGTGACAAACCCTACGAGCAGTACTTC.

The genes are TRBV28 and TRBJ2-3; 11 bases map to TRBD2. In germline, CDR1 is MDHEN, CDR2 SYDVKM. V lost 2 bases to trimming and J lost 3 bases; unmatched junction nucleotides: 4. The CDR3 totals 16 residues. The CDR3 DNA reads TGTGCCAGCAGTTTACTAGCGGGAGGAATGACAGATACGCAGTATTTT. Translation gives CASSLLAGGMTDTQYF. The whole variable domain, filled in from reference TRBV28 and TRBJ2-3, reads DVKVTQSSRYLVKRTGEKVFLECVQDMDHENMFWYRQDPGLGLRLIYFSYDVKMKEKGDIPEGYSVSREKKERFSLILESASTNQTSMYLCASSLLAGGMTDTQYFGPGTRLTVL.